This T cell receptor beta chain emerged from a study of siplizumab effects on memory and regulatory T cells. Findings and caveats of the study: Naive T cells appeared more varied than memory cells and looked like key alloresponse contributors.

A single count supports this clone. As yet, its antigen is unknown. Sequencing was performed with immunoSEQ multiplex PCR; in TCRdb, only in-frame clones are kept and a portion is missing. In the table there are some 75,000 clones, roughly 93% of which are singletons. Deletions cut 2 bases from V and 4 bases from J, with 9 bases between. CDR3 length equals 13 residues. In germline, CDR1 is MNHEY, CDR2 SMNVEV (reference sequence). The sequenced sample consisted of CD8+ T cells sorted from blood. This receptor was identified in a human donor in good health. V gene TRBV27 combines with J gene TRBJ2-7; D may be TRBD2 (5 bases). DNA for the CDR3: TGTGCCAGCAGTTTAGTCGGGGAATACGAGCAGTACTTC. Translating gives CASSLVGEYEQYF.